In this sample, the clone carrying this TCR beta chain turned up many times. Its specificity is unknown. TCRdb ran MiXCR on the 5' RACE reads and lists one entry per CDR3 protein. Found here are 30,000 to 45,000 distinct CDR3 sequences, roughly 5.6% of them singletons; the top ten hold 30%. The data are from a study of early T cells in non-severe SARS-CoV-2 infection. The wider study: Sequencing used unsorted whole-blood bulk RNA, so chains lack pairing. Regarding the study as a whole: VDJdb-based annotation leaned toward anti-spike CD8 responses and missed private and CD4 specificities.

The receptor was isolated from an adult who was a healthcare worker with PCR-confirmed SARS-CoV-2 infection or an uninfected control (not recorded which). The specimen was whole blood.

The CDR3: CASSLGRVTEAFF. CDR3 nucleotides: TGCGCCAGCAGCTTGGGGCGGGTCACTGAAGCTTTCTTT. The chain joins TRBV5-1 to TRBJ1-1; D not certain. CDR1 and CDR2 from the germline V gene are SGHRS and YFSETQ. CDR3 length equals 13 residues. The ends were cut back, 0 bases at V and 4 bases at J, with 7 bases in the middle.